This TCR beta chain was observed in a study of blood T cell repertoires in COVID-19. At the level of the study: T cells, B-cell-depleted T cells, or PBMCs provided the cDNA or gDNA that served as material.

This clone was found a few times. Some clones are missing from TCRdb's copy, which holds only in-frame ones; the method was immunoSEQ multiplex PCR. This table has roughly 81,000 clones, around 81% appearing once. CDR1 and CDR2 from the germline V gene are SNHLY and FYNNEI. The CDR3 runs to 14 residues. V shed 8 bases and J shed 3 bases, with 17 bases lying between them. The receptor was derived from a woman aged 65 to 85 with acute or convalescent COVID-19. Sample: peripheral blood. This chain links TRBV2 with TRBJ2-7; D call uncertain. The chain's CDR3 is CASWSGSFIYEQYF. CDR3 nucleotide sequence: TGTGCCAGCTGGTCAGGCTCCTTTATCTACGAGCAGTACTTC.